Following are 3 T cell receptor beta chains from one sample sequenced in a study of spatial heterogeneity in lung cancer. TCRdb reprocessed the 5' RACE reads with MiXCR, giving one entry per CDR3 protein. The sample records about 43,000 distinct CDR3 sequences, 22% being singletons. Time point specified: blood at routine non-recurrence follow-up after resection. The specimen was PBMCs, collected at follow-up. The receptors here all came from a female donor with early-stage non-small cell lung cancer.

This clonotype was detected ten times or more. V is TRBV7-3 and J is TRBJ2-3, with D hard to call. This CDR3 has 13 amino acids. V was trimmed by 5 bases and J by 5 bases, leaving 11 bases between them. In germline, CDR1 is SGHTA, CDR2 FQGTGA. The DNA for the CDR3 is TGTGCCAGCAGCACGACCGTTGGAGATACGCAGTATTTT. Translated: CASSTTVGDTQYF.

Notes on this clonotype: A junction end diverges from the germline sequence, so it may reflect a read error. The chain joins TRBV7-7 to TRBJ2-3; TRBD2 is a possible D gene (6 bases). The CDR3 totals 17 residues. Per the germline V gene, CDR1 is SSHAT and CDR2 is FNYEAQ (reference sequence). The CDR3 loop reads CASSLAGGVFSTDTQYF. The CDR3 DNA reads TGTGCTAGCAGCTTAGCTGGAGGGGTCTTTAGCACAGATACGCAGTATTTT.

CDR3 region: CASSFSGTHYEQYF. CDR3 in DNA: TGTGCCAGCAGCTTTTCCGGGACGCACTACGAGCAGTACTTC. The gene calls are TRBV7-2 and TRBJ2-7; the D gene could be TRBD1 or TRBD2 (5 bases each). The CDR3 has 14 amino acids. Germline CDR1 reads SGHTA; CDR2 reads FQGNSA. V lost 3 bases and J lost 3, with 12 bases in between.